This T cell receptor (beta chain) comes out of a study of blood T cell repertoires in COVID-19. Germline assignment: CDR1 GTSNPN and CDR2 SVGIG (reference sequence). The V segment lost 4 bases and the J segment 6 bases; nucleotides outside the gene matches: 24. CDR3 length equals 19 residues. Produced via immunoSEQ multiplex PCR; TCRdb's table is partial and in-frame only. Of a few hundred thousand clones in the sample, about nine tenths were seen once. The chain employs TRBV30 and TRBJ1-5, with 7 bases matching TRBD1. The TCR comes from a man aged 60 to 69 who had recovered from COVID-19. Material for sequencing was peripheral blood. This CDR3 is CAWNLVGPSHRGSSQPQHF. In nucleotides, the CDR3 is TGTGCCTGGAACCTAGTTGGGCCCTCTCACAGGGGATCCAGTCAGCCCCAGCATTTT.